This entry concerns a single TCR beta chain. Its target is not known. For repertoire sequencing, the TCR beta CDR3 regions were amplified from RNA transcripts. Second-round multiplex PCR followed a first-round RT-PCR using HTBI primers. TCRdb re-analysed the multiplex PCR reads in MiXCR, keeping a single row per CDR3 protein. The table has just over 600,000 distinct CDR3 sequences, over 20% seen once. This record comes from a study of Graves' ophthalmopathy and Graves' hyperthyroidism. Findings and caveats of the study: Classification of ophthalmopathy versus stable hyperthyroidism by a 13-signature model yielded 85% to 90% sensitivity and 75% to 84% specificity. In blood appeared most of the expanded thyroid clonotypes whose frequency exceeded 0.001.

Each diagnosis was determined on the basis of clinical symptoms, serum thyroxine, TRAb, thyroid ultrasound and orbital computed tomography. V lost 6 bases and J lost 2; bases outside the gene matches: 7. The germline CDR1 and CDR2 sequences are MNHEY and SMNVEV (reference sequence). The CDR3 loop spans 15 amino acids. Input material: peripheral blood. The receptor's source is a woman between 18 and 29 years old with stable Graves' hyperthyroidism. Some clones in this sample may be carry-over from other donors' samples. V usage is TRBV27 and J usage is TRBJ2-7, with 10 bases that match TRBD2. The CDR3 DNA reads TGTGCCAGCAGGGTAGCGGGGGGCTCGACCTACGAGCAGTACTTC. As protein: CASRVAGGSTYEQYF.